Listed here are 19 T cell receptor beta chains from one sample, sequenced in a study of PD-L1 blockade in urothelial cancer. Method: immunoSEQ multiplex PCR; TCRdb's copy keeps in-frame clones and lacks some. Of 20,000 to 25,000 clones listed, 90% are singletons. The specimen comprised PBMCs, sampled around atezolizumab (anti-PD-L1) treatment. The receptors derive from an older woman with urothelial cancer.

V gene TRBV4-3 combines with J gene TRBJ2-2; 7 bases agree with TRBD2. CDR1 is LGHNA, CDR2 YSLEER, per germline. V lost 0 bases, J lost 1 base, and 8 bases stayed unmatched. The CDR3 spans 18 residues. The CDR3 loop reads CASSQEAPSSGNTGELFF. CDR3 in DNA: TGCGCCAGCAGCCAAGAGGCGCCGTCTAGCGGGAACACCGGGGAGCTGTTTTTT.

The chain is built from TRBV4-2 and TRBJ2-7, with TRBD1 matching over 7 bases. Germline values: CDR1 LGHNA, CDR2 YNFKEQ. The CDR3 has 15 residues. Germline trimming cut 1 base from V and 1 base from J; bases unmatched to any gene: 4. The CDR3 loop reads CASSQGQGPSYEQYF. The CDR3, as DNA: TGTGCCAGCAGCCAAGGACAGGGCCCGTCCTACGAGCAGTACTTC.

This clone was observed a few times. This sequence joins TRBV9 and TRBJ1-1, with D tentatively TRBD1 (5 bases). Trimming pared 2 bases from V and 1 base from J, leaving 9 bases between. The germline V gene has CDR1 SGDLS and CDR2 YYNGEE. The CDR3 consists of 14 residues. Written as DNA, the CDR3 is TGTGCCAGCAGCGTGAGCAGGGAGAACACTGAAGCTTTCTTT. It encodes CASSVSRENTEAFF.

This rearrangement joins TRBV29-1 to TRBJ2-7; 8 bases are shared with TRBD1. CDR3 length: 14 residues. Per the germline V gene, CDR1 is SQVTM and CDR2 is ANQGSEA. Unmatched junction bases numbered 12, after V lost 5 bases and J lost 6 bases. CDR3 coding DNA: TGCAGCGTTCAGGTGGGCAGGGGGCGACCCGAGCAGTACTTC. The encoded protein is CSVQVGRGRPEQYF.

The V and J genes are TRBV29-1 and TRBJ2-3, with a possible D match to TRBD2 (6 bases). The germline V gene encodes CDR1 SQVTM and CDR2 ANQGSEA. The V and J ends lost 7 bases and 2 bases respectively, with 10 bases between them. The CDR3 runs to 12 residues. CDR3 sequence reads: CSAREDTDTQYF. The CDR3 nucleotides read TGCAGCGCCAGGGAGGACACAGATACGCAGTATTTT.

CDR3 in amino acids: CASSPGQGSALGANVLTF. The DNA of the CDR3 is TGTGCCAGCAGCCCGGGACAGGGGTCGGCTCTCGGGGCCAACGTCCTGACTTTC. V is TRBV7-7 and J is TRBJ2-6, with TRBD1 matching over 10 bases. The J segment lost 4 bases and the V segment lost 5 bases, leaving 11 bases of the junction unmatched. This CDR3 has 18 amino acids. Germline CDR1 and CDR2: SSHAT and FNYEAQ (reference sequence).

The chain is built from TRBV4-1 and TRBJ1-1, with unresolved D. Germline lookup yields CDR1 MGHRA and CDR2 YSYEKL. The CDR3 is 16 amino acids. The ends were cut back, 4 bases at V and 4 bases at J, with 19 bases in the middle. The chain's CDR3 is CASSPLGRARGTEAFF. CDR3 nucleotide sequence: TGCGCCAGCAGCCCTTTAGGGAGGGCTAGAGGCACTGAAGCTTTCTTT.

The rearrangement links TRBV18 to TRBJ1-5, with no clear D. The germline CDR1 and CDR2 sequences are KGHSH and LQKENI. The CDR3 runs to 16 residues. The V gene lost 2 bases and the J gene lost 3 bases, with 14 bases spanning the gap. This chain's CDR3 is CASSPFAGMDNQPQHF. CDR3 nucleotide sequence: TGTGCCAGCTCACCATTCGCGGGAATGGACAATCAGCCCCAGCATTTT.

J is TRBJ2-1 and V is TRBV2, with 8 bases identical to TRBD1. Germline V gene lookup returns CDR1 SNHLY and CDR2 FYNNEI. Trimming took 4 bases from V and 8 from J; bases not matched to a gene: 1. The CDR3 is 12 residues long. CDR3 residues: CASSGTGYEQFF. The CDR3 bases are TGTGCCAGCAGTGGGACAGGGTATGAGCAGTTCTTC.

This chain uses TRBV7-2 with TRBJ1-1; tentative D call: TRBD1 (5 bases). The CDR3 totals 16 residues. Trimming pared 5 bases from V and 0 bases from J, leaving 16 bases between. The germline V gene has CDR1 SGHTA and CDR2 FQGNSA. The CDR3 is CASSLRGLSLNTEAFF. The CDR3 nucleotides are TGTGCCAGCAGCCTTAGGGGCCTTTCTTTGAACACTGAAGCTTTCTTT.

This chain joins TRBV29-1 and TRBJ2-1; 7 positions match TRBD2. The CDR3 has 14 amino acids. Per the germline V gene, CDR1 is SQVTM and CDR2 is ANQGSEA. Trimming removed 1 base from V and 9 bases from J; junction bases left unmatched: 9. Here the CDR3 DNA reads TGCAGCGTTGAAGGTCGGGGGGTGTCCTCTGAGCAGTTCTTC. Translation: CSVEGRGVSSEQFF.

This clone was counted a single time. The chain combines TRBV27 with TRBJ2-1; 7 positions agree with TRBD2. Germline CDR1 is MNHEY and CDR2 is SMNVEV (reference sequence). CDR3 length: 15 amino acids. V lost 6 bases to trimming and J lost 1 base; unmatched junction nucleotides: 6. This CDR3 is CASRPRLASYNEQFF. CDR3 nucleotide sequence: TGTGCCAGCAGACCGAGACTAGCATCCTACAATGAGCAGTTCTTC.

The chain employs TRBV4-3 and TRBJ2-2, with D perhaps TRBD1 (5 bases). Germline CDR1 and CDR2: LGHNA and YSLEER. The CDR3 consists of 16 residues. Trimming stripped 5 bases from V and 1 base from J, with 14 bases between. In DNA form, the CDR3 reads TGCGCCAGCAGCTTTGACAGTTGGATGAACACCGGGGAGCTGTTTTTT. Amino acids: CASSFDSWMNTGELFF.

The V gene is TRBV12-5, the J gene TRBJ2-3, with 8 bases matching TRBD1. The CDR3 is 14 amino acids. Germline CDR1 and CDR2: LGHNT and FRNRAP. V trimming: 6 bases; J trimming: 4 bases; junction bases outside the gene matches: 6. The CDR3: CASGQGALPDTQYF. CDR3 nucleotide sequence: TGTGCTAGTGGCCAGGGGGCTCTTCCAGATACGCAGTATTTT.

This chain uses TRBV4-1 with TRBJ2-7; 12 bases map to TRBD2. The germline CDR1 and CDR2 sequences are MGHRA and YSYEKL. V lost 0 bases and J lost 4; bases outside the gene matches: 7. There are 17 residues in the CDR3. In nucleotides, the CDR3 is TGCGCCAGCAGCCAAGAGTACAGGACTAGCGGGATTTACGAGCAGTACTTC. Translation: CASSQEYRTSGIYEQYF.

The CDR3 sequence: CASSYPDRGSTEAFF. CDR3 nucleotides: TGTGCCAGCAGTTATCCGGACAGGGGGTCGACTGAAGCTTTCTTT. The J gene is TRBJ1-1, the V gene TRBV6-5; 10 bases map to TRBD1. The CDR3 runs to 15 residues. J gave up 5 bases and V 3 bases, and 6 bases lay outside the gene matches. CDR1 and CDR2 from the germline V gene are MNHEY and SVGAGI.

CDR3 sequence: CASSYTARQGANTIYF. CDR3 coding DNA: TGTGCCAGCAGTTACACTGCCAGACAGGGGGCCAACACCATATATTTT. The chain combines TRBV6-5 with TRBJ1-3, with TRBD1 matching 10 bases. Germline V gene data show CDR1 as MNHEY and CDR2 as SVGAGI. CDR3 length: 16 amino acids. Trimming took 2 bases from V and 7 from J; bases not matched to a gene: 8.

The chain carries TRBV28 and TRBJ2-2; 8 bases are a match to TRBD1. Germline CDR1 and CDR2: MDHEN and SYDVKM. The CDR3 totals 14 residues. The V and J ends lost 5 bases and 5 bases, in that order; junction bases with no gene match: 4. The CDR3 here is CASSRRTGTGELFF. The CDR3 nucleotides are TGTGCCAGCAGTCGACGGACAGGGACCGGGGAGCTGTTTTTT.

The chain recombines TRBV7-6 with TRBJ2-7; D is possibly TRBD2 (5 bases). V was trimmed by 2 bases and J by 3 bases, leaving 11 bases between them. CDR1 SGHVS and CDR2 FNYEAQ come from the germline V gene. The CDR3 consists of 14 residues. The CDR3 DNA is TGTGCCAGCAGCTTAATGGGTGGACTCTACGAGCAGTACTTC. It specifies CASSLMGGLYEQYF.